The 5 T cell receptor beta chains below all came from one sample that was sequenced in a study of PD-1 blockade in classical Hodgkin lymphoma. Each and every patient relapsed after autologous stem cell transplantation, and patients got differing brentuximab vedotin exposure. Data came from immunoSEQ multiplex PCR; TCRdb stores just in-frame clones and leaves some out. The table has fewer than 20,000 clones, 65% to 90% seen once. Sequenced here: peripheral blood mononuclear cells (PBMCs), sampled at baseline. The source is a human donor with classical Hodgkin lymphoma.

The chain is built from TRBV7-2 and TRBJ2-7; TRBD2 matches 12 bases. From germline, CDR1 is SGHTA and CDR2 FQGNSA. The V and J ends lost 5 bases and 6 bases, in that order; junction bases with no gene match: 5. CDR3 size: 14 residues. The CDR3 loop is CASSLTSGGLEQYF. The CDR3 bases are TGTGCCAGCAGCCTAACTAGCGGGGGGCTCGAGCAGTACTTC.

The rearrangement links TRBV12-1 to TRBJ2-3; TRBD2, the table's D call, was not compared with the DNA. TRBV12-1 is a documented pseudogene. The CDR3 has 16 residues. The CDR3 sequence: CASTKRETRFTDTQYF. The CDR3 DNA reads as TGTGCCAGCACCAAACGTGAGACGCGGTTCACAGATACGCAGTATTTT.

This clone was seen once. This chain uses TRBV13 with TRBJ2-7; tentatively, D is TRBD1 or TRBD2 (5 bases each). The CDR3 has 14 amino acids. The germline gives CDR1 PRHDT, CDR2 FYEKMQ (reference sequence). Trimming removed 0 bases at V and 7 bases at J, with 13 bases between. The CDR3 region has the DNA TGTGCCAGCAGCTTAGGCGAGGGGCTCGGAGAGCAGTACTTC. Its translation is CASSLGEGLGEQYF.

V is TRBV7-3 and J is TRBJ2-1; 14 bases agree with TRBD2. Germline V gene lookup returns CDR1 SGHTA and CDR2 FQGTGA. The V and J ends lost 5 bases and 1 base, in that order; junction bases with no gene match: 1. The CDR3 is 16 residues long. Here the CDR3 reads CASSRTSGGSYNEQFF. The CDR3 region has the DNA TGTGCCAGCAGCAGGACTAGCGGGGGGTCCTACAATGAGCAGTTCTTC.

The chain combines TRBV7-2 with TRBJ1-2; D call uncertain. V lost 5 bases and J lost 4, with 11 bases in between. Germline loops: CDR1 SGHTA, CDR2 FQGNSA. The CDR3 is 13 residues long. The CDR3 bases are TGTGCCAGCAGCCCTCGGGGAGTCTATGGCTACACCTTC. This codes for CASSPRGVYGYTF.